The 10 T cell receptor beta chains in this list originate from one sample, sequenced in a study of radiotherapy plus CTLA-4 blockade in lung cancer (dated by TCRdb to about 2018). The library was prepared using the immunoSEQ multiplex PCR assay. Here the immuneACCESS table is served through TCRdb, limited to in-frame sequences with V and J called. Missing clones are a known gap in these copies; in checked studies unresolved V genes cover under half, and the rest lacks a known reason. Recorded for this sample are about 97,000 clones; 65% to 75% of them occurred a single time. Around 2.7% of the sample is taken by the ten largest. The sequences come from peripheral blood, collected from a patient treated with radiotherapy plus ipilimumab. The receptors come from a human donor with non-small cell lung cancer who had a partial response to radiotherapy plus ipilimumab. Some clones in this sample may be carry-over from other donors' samples.

V usage is TRBV10-3 and J usage is TRBJ2-1; a possible D gene is TRBD1 (5 bases). V lost 6 bases, J lost 7 bases, and 16 bases lay in between. Germline loops: CDR1 ENHRY, CDR2 SYGVKD. This CDR3 has 14 residues. The CDR3 DNA sequence: TGTGCCATCAGCTTAAGTCAGGGTAATAATGAGCAGTTCTTC. Residues: CAISLSQGNNEQFF.

This clone was observed a few times. The chain carries TRBV27 and TRBJ2-2; tentatively, D is TRBD2 (5 bases). V lost 7 bases to trimming and J lost 0 bases, with 12 bases between them. From germline, CDR1 is MNHEY and CDR2 SMNVEV (reference sequence). This CDR3 spans 15 amino acids. The CDR3 bases are TGTGCCAGCACGGGGATCTTCGCGAACACCGGGGAGCTGTTTTTT. It is translated as CASTGIFANTGELFF.

This clone appeared once. This rearrangement joins TRBV7-8 to TRBJ1-5; D is unclear. The CDR3 has 15 residues. Per germline, CDR1 SGHVS and CDR2 FQNEAQ. V lost 5 bases, J lost 5 bases, and 16 bases lay in between. CDR3 amino acids: CASSLSNTVYQPQHF. The CDR3 DNA follows: TGTGCCAGCAGCCTAAGTAATACGGTTTATCAGCCCCAGCATTTT.

This clone has a count of ten or more. The rearrangement uses TRBV12-5 and TRBJ2-1; 8 bases map to TRBD2. The CDR3 length is 16 residues. In germline, CDR1 is LGHNT, CDR2 FRNRAP. The junction had 10 bases not matched to a gene; V was cut back by 4 bases and J by 5 bases. The CDR3: CASGSFGSGGNNEQFF. The CDR3 DNA follows: TGTGCTAGTGGTTCATTCGGCAGCGGGGGTAACAATGAGCAGTTCTTC. Variable domain in full (rest from reference TRBV12-5 and TRBJ2-1): DARVTQTPRHKVTEMGQEVTMRCQPILGHNTVFWYRQTMMQGLELLAYFRNRAPLDDSGMPKDRFSAEMPDATLATLKIQPSEPRDSAVYFCASGSFGSGGNNEQFFGPGTRLTVL.

This sequence joins TRBV18 and TRBJ2-5; 7 bases agree with TRBD1. The CDR3 consists of 16 residues. Germline values: CDR1 KGHSH, CDR2 LQKENI. J lost 7 bases, V lost 3 bases, and 14 bases had no gene match. CDR3 DNA sequence: TGTGCCAGCTCACCCTTAGGTACAGGGGATTTCGCGACCCAGTACTTC. Protein product: CASSPLGTGDFATQYF.

In its sample, this clone was seen a few times. The chain has TRBV10-3 and TRBJ1-3, with 9 bases identical to TRBD1. The CDR3 consists of 18 residues. Germline loops: CDR1 ENHRY, CDR2 SYGVKD. Unmatched junction bases numbered 21, after V lost 11 bases and J lost 4 bases. CDR3 residues: CAVGAGTGQPAGGNTIYF. DNA of the CDR3: TGTGCCGTCGGTGCCGGGACAGGGCAACCGGCGGGGGGAAACACCATATATTTT.

J is TRBJ2-1 and V is TRBV29-1; D possibly corresponds to TRBD2 (6 bases). Germline CDR1 is SQVTM and CDR2 is ANQGSEA. Trimming pared 6 bases from V and 1 base from J, leaving 22 bases between. The CDR3 has 17 residues. The CDR3 DNA reads as TGCAGCGTCCAAGGACATGACGGGGGAGAGTCCTACAATGAGCAGTTCTTC. Its translation is CSVQGHDGGESYNEQFF.

CDR3 in amino acids: CASSPSPDPGLAGGPRETQYF. The CDR3 region has the DNA TGTGCCAGCTCACCTTCGCCGGACCCGGGACTAGCGGGAGGGCCCCGGGAGACCCAGTACTTC. V usage is TRBV18 and J usage is TRBJ2-5; 16 nucleotides align to TRBD2. Germline V gives CDR1 KGHSH, CDR2 LQKENI. Trimming took 3 bases from V and 5 from J; bases not matched to a gene: 18. The CDR3 covers 21 residues.

V gene TRBV2 combines with J gene TRBJ1-6, with TRBD1 matching over 8 bases. This CDR3 spans 15 amino acids. The germline V gene has CDR1 SNHLY and CDR2 FYNNEI. V gave up 7 bases and J gave up 8 bases; unmatched junction bases: 10. CDR3 protein: CASNPTGDEYSPLHF. The CDR3 DNA reads TGTGCCAGCAATCCGACAGGGGACGAATATTCACCCCTCCACTTT.

The genes are TRBV19 and TRBJ2-1; 14 bases align to TRBD2. V lost 6 bases and J lost 6; bases outside the gene matches: 13. CDR1 and CDR2 from the germline V gene are LNHDA and SQIVND (reference sequence). There are 18 residues in the CDR3. The CDR3 is CASRWGLAGVMCGNEQFF. The DNA of the CDR3 is TGTGCCAGTAGGTGGGGACTAGCGGGGGTTATGTGTGGCAATGAGCAGTTCTTC.